Shown below are 30 T cell receptor beta chains from a single sample sequenced in a study of graft-versus-host responses after intestinal transplantation. No antigen is known for these receptors. The assay was immunoSEQ multiplex PCR, and TCRdb's table has in-frame clones only and misses some. The sample carries over 80,000 clones, 90% to 95% recorded once. The sequenced sample was unstimulated CD4+ T cells sorted from spleen or lymph node cells, obtained before transplant. All receptors come from a human donor who was the organ donor for an intestinal transplant.

This clone was observed once. This rearrangement joins TRBV14 to TRBJ2-5; D is possibly TRBD1 (5 bases). Germline loops: CDR1 SGHDN, CDR2 FVKESK. V shed 4 bases and J shed 0 bases, with 18 bases lying between them. CDR3 length: 17 amino acids. The CDR3 here is CASSLDKNRPHQETQYF. In DNA, the CDR3 is TGTGCCAGCAGCCTAGACAAGAACAGGCCCCACCAAGAGACCCAGTACTTC.

This clone was counted a single time. The rearrangement links TRBV2 to TRBJ1-1, with D possibly TRBD1 on 5 matching bases. V was trimmed by 7 bases and J by 4 bases, leaving 16 bases between them. The CDR3 is 14 amino acids. Germline lookup yields CDR1 SNHLY and CDR2 FYNNEI. The CDR3 DNA reads TGTGCCAGCAACCTGGGGGGTTTGGGCACTGAAGCTTTCTTT. Its protein is CASNLGGLGTEAFF.

This rearrangement joins TRBV4-1 to TRBJ1-6; maybe TRBD1 (6 bases). Per germline, CDR1 MGHRA and CDR2 YSYEKL. This CDR3 has 13 amino acids. V lost 3 bases to trimming and J lost 10 bases, with 10 bases between them. The CDR3 loop reads CASSQAGESPLHF. CDR3 DNA sequence: TGCGCCAGCAGCCAGGCAGGGGAGTCACCCCTCCACTTT.

The chain links TRBV10-2 to TRBJ2-1; D perhaps matches TRBD1 (5 bases). Germline CDR1 is WSHSY and CDR2 is SAAADI. V was cut by 2 bases and J by 9 bases, with 5 bases left in between. This CDR3 is built from 11 residues. CDR3: CASSERGEQFF. CDR3 DNA sequence: TGCGCCAGCAGTGAGAGGGGTGAGCAGTTCTTC.

V gene TRBV7-9 combines with J gene TRBJ2-2; perhaps TRBD1 as D (6 bases). Trimming removed 4 bases at V and 0 bases at J, with 18 bases between. CDR1 SEHNR and CDR2 FQNEAQ come from the germline V gene (reference sequence). The CDR3 extends over 18 amino acids. CDR3 loop: CASSSIPDSSTNTGELFF. The CDR3, as DNA: TGTGCCAGCAGCTCAATCCCGGACAGCTCTACGAACACCGGGGAGCTGTTTTTT.

The chain has TRBV19 and TRBJ2-1, with 9 bases aligning to TRBD2. The CDR3 is 17 amino acids. Germline assignment: CDR1 LNHDA and CDR2 SQIVND (reference sequence). Germline trimming cut 1 base from V and 3 bases from J; bases unmatched to any gene: 7. The CDR3 coding sequence is TGTGCCAGTAGTATAGCGGGTAGCGGGGGTTTCTACAATGAGCAGTTCTTC. Translated: CASSIAGSGGFYNEQFF.

This chain's CDR3 is CASSFGAEKETQYF. CDR3 bases: TGTGCCAGCAGCTTCGGAGCGGAAAAAGAGACCCAGTACTTC. The chain has TRBV11-3 and TRBJ2-5, with D possibly being TRBD2 (5 bases). This CDR3 has 14 residues. V was cut by 3 bases and J by 3 bases, with 11 bases left in between. From germline, CDR1 is SGHNT and CDR2 YENEEA.

Details on this clone: One end of the junction varies from germline; a read error may be responsible. V is TRBV11-2 and J is TRBJ2-3, with TRBD1 identical over 12 bases. The CDR3 consists of 15 residues. CDR1 is SGHAT, CDR2 FQNNGV, per germline. The CDR3 sequence is CASSLGTGGADTQYF. For the CDR3, the DNA is TGTGCCAGCAGTTTAGGGACAGGGGGCGCAGATACGCAGTATTTT.

CDR3: CASSLGSASYEQYF. In nucleotides, the CDR3 is TGTGCCAGCAGCTTGGGGAGTGCCTCCTACGAGCAGTACTTC. The chain carries TRBV7-2 and TRBJ2-7; TRBD2 is a possible D gene (5 bases). The CDR3 covers 14 residues. With 3 bases removed from V and 0 bases from J, the gap between germline ends came to 9 bases. Per germline, CDR1 SGHTA and CDR2 FQGNSA. The full variable domain, its missing parts supplied by reference TRBV7-2 and TRBJ2-7, is GAGVSQSPSNKVTEKGKDVELRCDPISGHTALYWYRQSLGQGLEFLIYFQGNSAPDKSGLPSDRFSAERTGGSVSTLTIQRTQQEDSAVYLCASSLGSASYEQYFGPGTRLTVT.

In the case of this clone: This same CDR3 is encoded by further DNA sequences in the sample. The chain couples TRBV4-3 to TRBJ1-6; possible D gene TRBD1, 6 bases. The CDR3 runs 15 residues. Trimming pared 0 bases from V and 7 bases from J, leaving 10 bases between. Germline assignment: CDR1 LGHNA and CDR2 YSLEER. The CDR3 DNA sequence: TGCGCCAGCAGCCAAGATGGGGGGGGCAATTCACCCCTCCACTTT. Translating it yields CASSQDGGGNSPLHF.

The genes are TRBV4-1 and TRBJ2-5; TRBD2 agrees at 8 bases. The CDR3 is 16 amino acids. Germline V gives CDR1 MGHRA, CDR2 YSYEKL. The junction had 8 bases not matched to a gene; V was cut back by 0 bases and J by 5 bases. CDR3 nucleotide sequence: TGCGCCAGCAGCCAAGAGACGCGGGGGGTCTCCGAGACCCAGTACTTC. Amino acids: CASSQETRGVSETQYF.

J is TRBJ1-2 and V is TRBV2; TRBD1 might be the D (5 bases). V shed 1 base and J shed 4 bases, with 10 bases lying between them. Per germline, CDR1 SNHLY and CDR2 FYNNEI. The CDR3 loop spans 14 amino acids. This chain's CDR3 is CASSEGGRGYGYTF. In DNA, the CDR3 is TGTGCCAGCAGTGAAGGGGGGAGGGGCTATGGCTACACCTTC. Filled out from reference TRBV2 and TRBJ1-2, the complete variable domain reads EPEVTQTPSHQVTQMGQEVILRCVPISNHLYFYWYRQILGQKVEFLVSFYNNEISEKSEIFDDQFSVERPDGSNFTLKIRSTKLEDSAMYFCASSEGGRGYGYTFGSGTRLTVV.

This chain joins TRBV4-3 and TRBJ2-6; a possible D gene is TRBD2 (6 bases). V dropped 0 bases and J dropped 4 bases, with 7 bases sitting between them. This CDR3 region has 15 residues. The germline V gene encodes CDR1 LGHNA and CDR2 YSLEER. CDR3 sequence: CASSQEGRGANVLTF. CDR3 bases: TGCGCCAGCAGCCAAGAGGGGAGGGGGGCCAACGTCCTGACTTTC.

The rearrangement joins TRBV28 to TRBJ2-2; 8 bases are shared with TRBD2. Germline loops: CDR1 MDHEN, CDR2 SYDVKM. The CDR3 consists of 16 residues. With V trimmed by 6 bases and J by 2 bases, 8 bases remained unmatched. CDR3 residues: CASSFLGLENTGELFF. The CDR3 coding sequence is TGTGCCAGCAGCTTCCTGGGACTAGAAAACACCGGGGAGCTGTTTTTT.

V usage is TRBV30 and J usage is TRBJ2-3, with 10 nucleotides matching TRBD2. The CDR3 loop spans 16 amino acids. V lost 2 bases to trimming and J lost 2 bases; unmatched junction nucleotides: 7. Germline V lookup: CDR1 GTSNPN, CDR2 SVGIG (reference sequence). The CDR3 DNA is TGTGCCTGGAGTCGAATAGCGGGGGGTCTCACAGATACGCAGTATTTT. Encoded protein: CAWSRIAGGLTDTQYF.

V is TRBV11-2 and J is TRBJ1-1, with 7 bases fitting TRBD1. Germline V gene sequence: CDR1 SGHAT, CDR2 FQNNGV. The CDR3 length is 14 residues. J lost 5 bases, V lost 5 bases, and 8 bases had no gene match. The CDR3: CASSHTGQRTEAFF. The DNA for the CDR3 is TGTGCCAGCAGCCACACGGGACAGCGAACTGAAGCTTTCTTT.

J is TRBJ1-6 and V is TRBV7-8; TRBD1 is a possible D gene (5 bases). The germline V gene encodes CDR1 SGHVS and CDR2 FQNEAQ. CDR3 length: 13 amino acids. The ends were cut back, 4 bases at V and 8 bases at J, with 9 bases in the middle. CDR3 loop: CASSYLGDSPLHF. The CDR3 DNA sequence: TGTGCCAGCAGCTATTTAGGGGATTCACCCCTCCACTTT.

The chain uses TRBV7-2 and TRBJ1-1; 8 bases agree with TRBD1. The trim removed 5 bases at V and 3 bases at J, leaving 8 bases unmatched. The CDR3 consists of 15 residues. Germline loops: CDR1 SGHTA, CDR2 FQGNSA. CDR3 loop: CASSPGQGKDTEAFF. In nucleotides, the CDR3 is TGTGCCAGCAGCCCCGGACAGGGCAAGGACACTGAAGCTTTCTTT.

The rearrangement uses TRBV11-2 and TRBJ1-3, with D possibly TRBD1 on 6 matching bases. The CDR3 runs 14 residues. Trimming shortened V by 0 bases and J by 3 bases, and 6 bases separated the two germline ends. Germline CDR1 is SGHAT and CDR2 is FQNNGV. Here the CDR3 reads CASSLDRGGNTIYF. The CDR3 coding sequence is TGTGCCAGCAGCTTAGACAGGGGTGGAAACACCATATATTTT.

The genes are TRBV7-8 and TRBJ2-1; 11 positions agree with TRBD2. Losses at the gene ends were 3 bases for V and 9 bases for J; bases not matched to a gene: 10. The CDR3 runs to 16 residues. CDR1 and CDR2 (germline): SGHVS, FQNEAQ. DNA for the CDR3: TGTGCCAGCAGCTTTCGACTGTCTAGCGGGGGGACTGAGCAGTTCTTC. Translated: CASSFRLSSGGTEQFF.

V and J are TRBV7-2 and TRBJ2-2; D is uncertain. Germline V gene sequence: CDR1 SGHTA, CDR2 FQGNSA. CDR3 size: 12 residues. V lost 6 bases, J lost 1 base, and 3 bases lay in between. The CDR3: CASRLNTGELFF. The CDR3 DNA is TGTGCCAGCAGACTGAACACCGGGGAGCTGTTTTTT.

The chain uses TRBV5-1 and TRBJ2-5; tentatively, D is TRBD2 (6 bases). The V gene lost 3 bases and the J gene lost 5 bases, with 26 bases spanning the gap. This CDR3 has 18 amino acids. Germline V lookup: CDR1 SGHRS, CDR2 YFSETQ. The CDR3 DNA is TGCGCCAGCAGCTCCCCCGGGGGAGTGGGGGGAGTGTTTGAGACCCAGTACTTC. This encodes CASSSPGGVGGVFETQYF.

The chain recombines TRBV4-2 with TRBJ1-6; D is ambiguous. This CDR3 has 18 residues. Per the germline V gene, CDR1 is LGHNA and CDR2 is YNFKEQ. Between the trimmed V and J ends, which lost 0 bases and 0 bases, there was a span of 12 bases. DNA of the CDR3: TGTGCCAGCAGCCAAGAGTCGGGGTACAGCTCCTATAATTCACCCCTCCACTTT. This sequence encodes CASSQESGYSSYNSPLHF.

This clone is a singleton in its sample. The V call is TRBV1, the J call TRBJ2-1; TRBD2, the table's D call, lacks a check against the DNA. TRBV1 is a documented pseudogene. CDR3 length equals 20 residues. CDR3 region: CTSAWLAGRLKPSSYNEQFF. The CDR3 region has the DNA TGCACCAGCGCCTGGCTAGCGGGACGATTAAAACCGAGCTCCTACAATGAGCAGTTCTTC.

The rearrangement links TRBV7-9 to TRBJ1-2; 9 bases line up with TRBD1. The CDR3 sequence is 13 residues long. Germline-derived CDR1 and CDR2 are SEHNR and FQNEAQ (reference sequence). J lost 8 bases, V lost 5 bases, and 6 bases had no gene match. The CDR3 region is CASSPGQGWGYTF. CDR3 DNA: TGTGCCAGCAGCCCGGGACAGGGTTGGGGCTACACCTTC.

The genes are TRBV12-1 and TRBJ2-7; the DNA was not used to check the table's D call, TRBD1. TRBV12-1 is labeled a pseudogene. The CDR3 length is 15 residues. The CDR3 DNA sequence: TGTGCCAGCAGCTTTGCGCGGGACAGGGTGTACGAGCAGTACTTC. Its translation: CASSFARDRVYEQYF.

The chain couples TRBV5-8 to TRBJ2-3; 9 nucleotides line up with TRBD2. CDR3 size: 15 residues. The V segment lost 2 bases and the J segment 1 base; nucleotides outside the gene matches: 2. Germline loops: CDR1 SGHTS, CDR2 YDEGEE. Here the CDR3 DNA reads TGTGCCAGCAGCTTTTCTAGCGGGGGCACAGATACGCAGTATTTT. This sequence encodes CASSFSSGGTDTQYF.

The V and J genes are TRBV4-2 and TRBJ2-5; 9 bases line up with TRBD2. The CDR3 loop spans 14 amino acids. The ends lost 4 bases at V and 5 bases at J; junction bases unmatched: 5. Germline CDR1 LGHNA, CDR2 YNFKEQ. The CDR3 DNA reads as TGTGCCAGCAGCCCCCGGCTAGCGGGGGAGACCCAGTACTTC. It specifies CASSPRLAGETQYF.

J is TRBJ1-1 and V is TRBV19; 8 bases match TRBD1. Germline CDR1 and CDR2: LNHDA and SQIVND (reference sequence). V gave up 1 base and J gave up 11 bases; unmatched junction bases: 9. This CDR3 is 14 amino acids long. The CDR3 DNA is TGTGCCAGTAGTATAGGTACAGGGGGGATAGGGGCTTTCTTT. Its protein product is CASSIGTGGIGAFF.

The chain has TRBV4-2 and TRBJ2-3, with 11 bases fitting TRBD2. CDR3 length: 19 residues. Germline V gene data show CDR1 as LGHNA and CDR2 as YNFKEQ. Germline trimming cut 1 base from V and 0 bases from J; bases unmatched to any gene: 9. Here the CDR3 DNA reads TGTGCCAGCAGCCAAGGTAGCGGGGGGGCTGAATTTAGCACAGATACGCAGTATTTT. Its translation is CASSQGSGGAEFSTDTQYF.